This T cell receptor (beta chain) was recovered during a study of tumor-infiltrating lymphocytes in oesophageal squamous cell carcinoma. By sample fraction, this clonotype is large. J lost 5 bases, V lost 3 bases, and 6 bases had no gene match. This CDR3 region has 14 residues. Germline CDR1 and CDR2: SGHTA and FQGTGA. TCRdb reprocessed the PCR reads via MiXCR and lists one record per CDR3 protein. Altogether more than 8,000 distinct CDR3 sequences are present, roughly 57% being singletons, with the ten largest covering roughly 27%. The receptor's source is a female donor with esophageal squamous cell carcinoma. The chain joins TRBV7-3 to TRBJ2-7; 8 bases map to TRBD1. Input material: esophageal tumor tissue. The DNA of the CDR3 is TGTGCCAGCAGCTTGTCAGGGGGCTTCGACGAGCAGTACTTC. This encodes CASSLSGGFDEQYF.